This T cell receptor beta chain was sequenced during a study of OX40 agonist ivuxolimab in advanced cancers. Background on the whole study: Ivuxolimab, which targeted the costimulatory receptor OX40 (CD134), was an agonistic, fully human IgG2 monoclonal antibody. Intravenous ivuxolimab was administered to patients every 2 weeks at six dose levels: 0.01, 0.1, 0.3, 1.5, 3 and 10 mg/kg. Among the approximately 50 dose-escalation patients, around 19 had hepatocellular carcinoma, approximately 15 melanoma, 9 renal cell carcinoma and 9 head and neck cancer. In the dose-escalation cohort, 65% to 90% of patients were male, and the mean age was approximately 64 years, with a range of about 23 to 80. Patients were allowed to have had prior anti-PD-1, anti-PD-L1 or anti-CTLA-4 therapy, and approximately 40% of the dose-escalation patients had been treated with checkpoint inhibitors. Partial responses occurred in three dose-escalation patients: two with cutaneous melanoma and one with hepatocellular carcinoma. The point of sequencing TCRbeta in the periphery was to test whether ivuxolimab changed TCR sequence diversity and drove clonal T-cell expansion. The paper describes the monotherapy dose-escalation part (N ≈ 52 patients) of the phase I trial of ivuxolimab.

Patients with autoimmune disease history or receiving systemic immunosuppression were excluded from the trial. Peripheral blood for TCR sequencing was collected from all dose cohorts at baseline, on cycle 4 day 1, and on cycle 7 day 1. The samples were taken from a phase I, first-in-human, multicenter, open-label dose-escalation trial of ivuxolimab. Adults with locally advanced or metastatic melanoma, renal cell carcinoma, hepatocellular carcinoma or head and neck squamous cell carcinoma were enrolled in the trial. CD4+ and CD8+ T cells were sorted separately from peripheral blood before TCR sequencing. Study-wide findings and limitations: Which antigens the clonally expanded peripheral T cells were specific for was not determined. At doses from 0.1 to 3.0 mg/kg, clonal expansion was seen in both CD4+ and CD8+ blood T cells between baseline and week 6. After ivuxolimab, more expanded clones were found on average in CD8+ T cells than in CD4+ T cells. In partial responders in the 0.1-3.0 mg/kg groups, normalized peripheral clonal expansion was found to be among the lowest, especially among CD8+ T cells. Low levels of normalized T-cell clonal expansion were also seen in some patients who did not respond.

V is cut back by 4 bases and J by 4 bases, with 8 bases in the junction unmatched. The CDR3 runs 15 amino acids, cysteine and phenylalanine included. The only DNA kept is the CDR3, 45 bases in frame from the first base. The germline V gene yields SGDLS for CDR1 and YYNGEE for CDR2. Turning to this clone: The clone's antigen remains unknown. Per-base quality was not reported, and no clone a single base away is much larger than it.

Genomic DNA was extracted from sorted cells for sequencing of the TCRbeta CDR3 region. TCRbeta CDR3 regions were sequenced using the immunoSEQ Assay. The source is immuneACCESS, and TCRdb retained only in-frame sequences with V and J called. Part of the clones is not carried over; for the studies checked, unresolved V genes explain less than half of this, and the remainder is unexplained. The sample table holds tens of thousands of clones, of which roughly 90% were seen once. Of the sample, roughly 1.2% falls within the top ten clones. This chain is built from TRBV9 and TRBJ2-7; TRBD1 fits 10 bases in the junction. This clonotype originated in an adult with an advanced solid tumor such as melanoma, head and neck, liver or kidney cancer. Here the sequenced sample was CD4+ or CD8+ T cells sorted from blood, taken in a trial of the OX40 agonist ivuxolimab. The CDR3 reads CASSPGTGAFYEQYF. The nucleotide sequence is TGTGCCAGCAGCCCCGGGACAGGGGCTTTTTACGAGCAGTACTTC.